The T cell receptor beta chain under discussion was sequenced for a study of blood T cell repertoires in COVID-19. About the research overall: The United States, Italy and Spain were the sources of the acute and convalescent COVID-19 samples. T cells, B-cell-depleted T cells, or PBMCs provided the cDNA or gDNA that served as material.

How the authors handled the data: Using reference gene primer amplification, nucleated cell counts were estimated. Assay used: immunoSEQ multiplex PCR; TCRdb lists only in-frame clones, some missing. V and J calls and clone size follow that table, whereas D and trimming were derived from the DNA. Of around 250,000 clones listed, around nine tenths were seen once; the top ten hold under 2%. Points on this clone: The sample carries other DNA sequences with the same CDR3.

CDR1 and CDR2 (germline): SGHTA, FQGTGA. The CDR3 is 14 residues long. Trimming removed 2 bases at V and 2 bases at J, with 9 bases between. The genes are TRBV7-3 and TRBJ2-5; the D gene is possibly TRBD2 (5 bases). The receptor comes from a woman aged 55-70 years who had recovered from COVID-19. The specimen sequenced was peripheral blood. The CDR3 nucleotides are TGTGCCAGCAGCTTACTCGGACTGCAAGAGACCCAGTACTTC. It is translated as CASSLLGLQETQYF.